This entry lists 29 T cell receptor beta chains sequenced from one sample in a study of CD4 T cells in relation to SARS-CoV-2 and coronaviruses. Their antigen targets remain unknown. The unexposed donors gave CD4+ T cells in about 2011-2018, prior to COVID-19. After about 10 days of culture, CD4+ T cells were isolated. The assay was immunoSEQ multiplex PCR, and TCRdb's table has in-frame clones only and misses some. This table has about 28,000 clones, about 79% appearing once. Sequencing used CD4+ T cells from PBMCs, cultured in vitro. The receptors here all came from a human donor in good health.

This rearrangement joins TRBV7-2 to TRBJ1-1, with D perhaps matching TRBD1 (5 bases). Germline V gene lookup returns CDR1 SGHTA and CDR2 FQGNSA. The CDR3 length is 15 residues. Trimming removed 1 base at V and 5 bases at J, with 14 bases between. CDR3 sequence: CASSLGRGPKTEAFF. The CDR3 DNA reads TGTGCCAGCAGCTTAGGAAGGGGACCGAAGACTGAAGCTTTCTTT.

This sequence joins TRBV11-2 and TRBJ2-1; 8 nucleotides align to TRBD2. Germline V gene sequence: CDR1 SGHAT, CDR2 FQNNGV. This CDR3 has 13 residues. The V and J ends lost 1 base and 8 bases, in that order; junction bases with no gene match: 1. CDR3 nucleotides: TGTGCCAGCAGCTTAGGACTAGCGCATGAGCAGTTCTTC. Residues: CASSLGLAHEQFF. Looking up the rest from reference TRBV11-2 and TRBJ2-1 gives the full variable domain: EAGVAQSPRYKIIEKRQSVAFWCNPISGHATLYWYQQILGQGPKLLIQFQNNGVVDDSQLPKDRFSAERLKGVDSTLKIQPAKLEDSAVYLCASSLGLAHEQFFGPGTRLTVL.

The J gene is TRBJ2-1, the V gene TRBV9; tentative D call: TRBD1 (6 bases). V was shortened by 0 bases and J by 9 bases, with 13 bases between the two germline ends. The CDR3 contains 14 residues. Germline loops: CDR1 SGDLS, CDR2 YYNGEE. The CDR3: CASSVGGLQGEQFF. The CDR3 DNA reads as TGTGCCAGCAGCGTAGGGGGGCTTCAGGGTGAGCAGTTCTTC.

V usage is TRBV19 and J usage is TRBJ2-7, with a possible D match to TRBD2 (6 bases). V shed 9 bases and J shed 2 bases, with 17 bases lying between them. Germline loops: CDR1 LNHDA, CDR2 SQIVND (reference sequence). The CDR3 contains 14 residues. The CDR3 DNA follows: TGTGCCAGCCAGGTGGGGACTGACCCCTACGAGCAGTACTTC. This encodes CASQVGTDPYEQYF.

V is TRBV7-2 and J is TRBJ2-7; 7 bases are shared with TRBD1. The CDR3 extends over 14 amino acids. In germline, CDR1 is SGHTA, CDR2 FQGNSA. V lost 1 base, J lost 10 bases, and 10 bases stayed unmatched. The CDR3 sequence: CASSLGTGGRDQYF. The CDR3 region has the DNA TGTGCCAGCAGCTTAGGGACAGGTGGAAGGGATCAGTACTTC.

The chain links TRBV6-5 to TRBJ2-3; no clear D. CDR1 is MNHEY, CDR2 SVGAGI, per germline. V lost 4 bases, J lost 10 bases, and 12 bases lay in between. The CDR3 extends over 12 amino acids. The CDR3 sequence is CASSSLYSAQYF. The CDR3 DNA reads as TGTGCCAGCAGTTCCCTATACAGTGCGCAGTATTTT.

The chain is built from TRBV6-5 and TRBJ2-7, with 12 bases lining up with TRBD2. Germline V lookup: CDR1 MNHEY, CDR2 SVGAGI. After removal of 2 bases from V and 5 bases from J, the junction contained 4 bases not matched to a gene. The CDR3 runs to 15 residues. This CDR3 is CASSYDLAGGNEQYF. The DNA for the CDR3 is TGTGCCAGCAGTTACGATCTAGCGGGAGGGAACGAGCAGTACTTC.

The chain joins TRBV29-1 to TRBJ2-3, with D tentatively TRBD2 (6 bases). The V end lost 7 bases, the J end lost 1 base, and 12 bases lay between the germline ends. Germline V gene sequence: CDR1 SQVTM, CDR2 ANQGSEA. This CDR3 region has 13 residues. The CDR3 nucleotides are TGCAGCGCAGCGCCGGGAGGCACAGATACGCAGTATTTT. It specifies CSAAPGGTDTQYF.

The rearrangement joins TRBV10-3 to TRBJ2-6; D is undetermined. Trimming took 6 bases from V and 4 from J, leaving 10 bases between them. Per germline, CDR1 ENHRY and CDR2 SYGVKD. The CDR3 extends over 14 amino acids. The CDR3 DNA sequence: TGTGCCATCAGCCAGATTGAGGGGGCCAACGTCCTGACTTTC. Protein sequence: CAISQIEGANVLTF.

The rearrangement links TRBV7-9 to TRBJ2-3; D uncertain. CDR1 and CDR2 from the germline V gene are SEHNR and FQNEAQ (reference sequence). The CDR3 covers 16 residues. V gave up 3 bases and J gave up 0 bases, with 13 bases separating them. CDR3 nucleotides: TGTGCCAGCAGCTTGATGTACCCTACCAGCACAGATACGCAGTATTTT. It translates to CASSLMYPTSTDTQYF. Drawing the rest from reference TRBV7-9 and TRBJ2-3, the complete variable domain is DTGVSQNPRHKITKRGQNVTFRCDPISEHNRLYWYRQTLGQGPEFLTYFQNEAQLEKSRLLSDRFSAERPKGSFSTLEIQRTEQGDSAMYLCASSLMYPTSTDTQYFGPGTRLTVL.

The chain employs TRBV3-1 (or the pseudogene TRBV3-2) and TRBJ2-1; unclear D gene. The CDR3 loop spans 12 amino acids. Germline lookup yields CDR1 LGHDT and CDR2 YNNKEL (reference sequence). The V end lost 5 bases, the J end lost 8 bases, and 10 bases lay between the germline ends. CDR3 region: CASSSFSDEQFF. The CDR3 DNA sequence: TGTGCCAGCAGCTCCTTCAGCGATGAGCAGTTCTTC.

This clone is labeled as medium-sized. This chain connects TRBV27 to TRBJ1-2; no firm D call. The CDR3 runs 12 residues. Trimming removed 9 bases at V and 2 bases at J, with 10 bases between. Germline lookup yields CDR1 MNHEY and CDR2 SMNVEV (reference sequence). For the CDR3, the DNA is TGTGCCAGTGGTCGGCAGAACTATGGCTACACCTTC. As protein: CASGRQNYGYTF.

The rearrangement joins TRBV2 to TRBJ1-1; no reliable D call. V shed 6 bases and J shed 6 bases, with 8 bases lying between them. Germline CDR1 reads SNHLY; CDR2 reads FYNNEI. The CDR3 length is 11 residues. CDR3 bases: TGTGCCAGCAGAGTAATCGCTGAAGCTTTCTTT. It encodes CASRVIAEAFF.

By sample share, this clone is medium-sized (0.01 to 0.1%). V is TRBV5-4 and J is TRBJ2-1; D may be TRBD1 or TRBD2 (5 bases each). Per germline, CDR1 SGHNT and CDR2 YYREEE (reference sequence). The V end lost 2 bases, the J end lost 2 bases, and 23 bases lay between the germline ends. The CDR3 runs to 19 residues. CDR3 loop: CASSFGTSSPMGTYNEQFF. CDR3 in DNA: TGTGCCAGCAGCTTCGGGACGTCCTCCCCCATGGGAACCTACAATGAGCAGTTCTTC.

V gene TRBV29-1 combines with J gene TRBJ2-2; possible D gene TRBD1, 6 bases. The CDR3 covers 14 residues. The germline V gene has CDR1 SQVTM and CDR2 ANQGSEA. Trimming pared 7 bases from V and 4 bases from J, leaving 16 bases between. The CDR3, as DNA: TGCAGCGCCGGAGGACAGTTAACCACCGGGGAGCTGTTTTTT. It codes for CSAGGQLTTGELFF.

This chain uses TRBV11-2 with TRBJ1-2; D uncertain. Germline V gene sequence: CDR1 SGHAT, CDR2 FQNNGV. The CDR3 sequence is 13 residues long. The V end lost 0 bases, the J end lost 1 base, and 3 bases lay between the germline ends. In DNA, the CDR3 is TGTGCCAGCAGCTTAGAGGTTAACTATGGCTACACCTTC. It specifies CASSLEVNYGYTF.

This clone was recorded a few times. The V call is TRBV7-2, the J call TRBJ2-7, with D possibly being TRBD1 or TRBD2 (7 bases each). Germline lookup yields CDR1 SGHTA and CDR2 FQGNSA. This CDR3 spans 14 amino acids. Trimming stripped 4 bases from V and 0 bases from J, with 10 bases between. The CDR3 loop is CASSSGGGSYEQYF. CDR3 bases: TGTGCCAGCAGCTCAGGGGGGGGCTCCTACGAGCAGTACTTC.

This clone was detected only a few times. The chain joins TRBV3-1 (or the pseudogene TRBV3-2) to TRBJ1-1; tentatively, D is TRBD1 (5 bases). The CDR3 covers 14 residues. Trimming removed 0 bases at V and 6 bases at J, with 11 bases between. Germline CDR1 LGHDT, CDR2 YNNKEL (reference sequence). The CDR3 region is CASSQEPPGPEAFF. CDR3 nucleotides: TGTGCCAGCAGCCAAGAGCCTCCGGGGCCTGAAGCTTTCTTT.

The CDR3 protein is CASSSGRPYEQYF. The CDR3 DNA reads as TGCGCCAGCAGCTCCGGGAGACCTTACGAGCAGTACTTC. This chain links TRBV5-1 with TRBJ2-7; D is perhaps TRBD2 (6 bases). The germline V and J ends were trimmed by 3 bases and 4 bases, with 11 bases remaining between them. CDR1 and CDR2 (germline): SGHRS, YFSETQ. This CDR3 comprises 13 residues.

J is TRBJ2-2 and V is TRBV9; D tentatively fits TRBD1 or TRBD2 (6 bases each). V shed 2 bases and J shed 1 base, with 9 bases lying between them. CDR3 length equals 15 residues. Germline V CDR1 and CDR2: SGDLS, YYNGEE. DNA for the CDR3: TGTGCCAGCAGCGTGCGGGGACAGAACACCGGGGAGCTGTTTTTT. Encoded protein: CASSVRGQNTGELFF.

CDR3 amino acids: CASSSTPGTYEQYF. The CDR3 region has the DNA TGTGCCAGCAGCTCCACACCGGGGACCTACGAGCAGTACTTC. The J gene is TRBJ2-7, the V gene TRBV28, with D perhaps TRBD2 (5 bases). The germline V gene has CDR1 MDHEN and CDR2 SYDVKM. The length of the CDR3 is 14 residues. V was clipped by 6 bases and J by 2 bases, with 14 bases between them. The full variable domain, completed using reference TRBV28 and TRBJ2-7, is DVKVTQSSRYLVKRTGEKVFLECVQDMDHENMFWYRQDPGLGLRLIYFSYDVKMKEKGDIPEGYSVSREKKERFSLILESASTNQTSMYLCASSSTPGTYEQYFGPGTRLTVT.

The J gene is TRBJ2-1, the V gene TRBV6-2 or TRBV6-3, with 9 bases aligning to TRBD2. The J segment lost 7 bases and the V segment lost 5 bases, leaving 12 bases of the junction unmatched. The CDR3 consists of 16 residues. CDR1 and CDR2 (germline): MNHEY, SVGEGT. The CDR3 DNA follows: TGTGCCAGCAGTCCCCTTGGGGCGGGGGGGAGGAATGAGCAGTTCTTC. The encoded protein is CASSPLGAGGRNEQFF.

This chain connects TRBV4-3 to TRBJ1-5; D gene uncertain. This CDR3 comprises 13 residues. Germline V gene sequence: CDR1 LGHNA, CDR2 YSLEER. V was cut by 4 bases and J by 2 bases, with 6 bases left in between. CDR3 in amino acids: CASSPHRNQPQHF. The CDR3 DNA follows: TGCGCCAGCAGCCCGCATCGCAATCAGCCCCAGCATTTT.

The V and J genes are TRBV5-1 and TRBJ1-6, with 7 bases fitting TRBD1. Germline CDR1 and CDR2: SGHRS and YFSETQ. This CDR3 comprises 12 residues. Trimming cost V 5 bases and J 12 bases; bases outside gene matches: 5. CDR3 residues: CASSAGQRPLHF. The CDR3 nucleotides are TGCGCCAGCAGTGCGGGACAGCGACCCCTCCACTTT.

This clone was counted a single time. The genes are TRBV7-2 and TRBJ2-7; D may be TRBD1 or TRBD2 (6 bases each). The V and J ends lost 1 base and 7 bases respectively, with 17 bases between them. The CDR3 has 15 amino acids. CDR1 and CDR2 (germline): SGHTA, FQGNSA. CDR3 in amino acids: CASSLETGAFGEQYF. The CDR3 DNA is TGTGCCAGCAGCTTAGAGACGGGGGCATTTGGAGAGCAGTACTTC.

The CDR3: CASRQAPGGSKPQHF. The CDR3 bases are TGTGCCAGCCGTCAGGCCCCTGGAGGGAGTAAGCCCCAGCATTTT. This rearrangement joins TRBV27 to TRBJ1-5; D unresolved. Per germline, CDR1 MNHEY and CDR2 SMNVEV (reference sequence). The CDR3 is made up of 15 amino acids. Trimming removed 8 bases from V and 8 bases from J, with 22 bases in between.

CDR3 sequence reads: CASSPRGAGEKLFF. The CDR3 nucleotides read TGTGCCAGCAGCCCGAGGGGGGCAGGTGAAAAACTGTTTTTT. V gene TRBV7-9 combines with J gene TRBJ1-4, with D perhaps matching TRBD1 (6 bases). The CDR3 spans 14 residues. Germline lookup yields CDR1 SEHNR and CDR2 FQNEAQ (reference sequence). Trimming took off 5 bases at V and 7 bases at J, with 14 bases between the two ends.

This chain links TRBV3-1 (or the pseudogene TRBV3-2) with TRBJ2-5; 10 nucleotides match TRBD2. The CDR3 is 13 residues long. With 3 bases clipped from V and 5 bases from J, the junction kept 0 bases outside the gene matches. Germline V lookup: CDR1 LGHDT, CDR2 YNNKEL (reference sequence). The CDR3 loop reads CASSHSGRETQYF. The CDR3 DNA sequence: TGTGCCAGCAGCCATAGCGGGAGGGAGACCCAGTACTTC.

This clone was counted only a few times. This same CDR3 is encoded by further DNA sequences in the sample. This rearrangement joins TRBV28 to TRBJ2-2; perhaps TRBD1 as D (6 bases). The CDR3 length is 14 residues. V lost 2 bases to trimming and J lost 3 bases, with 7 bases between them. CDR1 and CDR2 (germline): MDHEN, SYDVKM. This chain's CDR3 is CASSLGQYTGELFF. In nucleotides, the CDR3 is TGTGCCAGCAGTTTAGGACAGTACACCGGGGAGCTGTTTTTT.